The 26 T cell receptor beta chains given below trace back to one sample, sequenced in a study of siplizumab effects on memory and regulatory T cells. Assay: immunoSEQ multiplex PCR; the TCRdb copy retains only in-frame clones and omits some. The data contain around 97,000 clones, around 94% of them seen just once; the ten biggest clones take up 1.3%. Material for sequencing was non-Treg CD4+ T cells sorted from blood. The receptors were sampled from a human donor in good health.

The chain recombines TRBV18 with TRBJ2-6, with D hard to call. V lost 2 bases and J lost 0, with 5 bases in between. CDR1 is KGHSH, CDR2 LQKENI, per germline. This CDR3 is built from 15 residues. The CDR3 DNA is TGTGCCAGCTCACCAATGGACTCTGGGGCCAACGTCCTGACTTTC. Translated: CASSPMDSGANVLTF.

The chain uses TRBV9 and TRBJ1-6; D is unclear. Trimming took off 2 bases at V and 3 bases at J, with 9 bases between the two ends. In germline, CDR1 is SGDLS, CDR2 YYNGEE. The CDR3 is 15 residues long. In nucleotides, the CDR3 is TGTGCCAGCAGCGTGACCCGGGACTATAATTCACCCCTCCACTTT. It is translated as CASSVTRDYNSPLHF.

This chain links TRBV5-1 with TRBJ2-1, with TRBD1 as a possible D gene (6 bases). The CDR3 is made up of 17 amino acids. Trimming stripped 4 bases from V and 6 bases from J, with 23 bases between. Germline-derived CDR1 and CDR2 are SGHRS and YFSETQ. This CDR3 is CASSPSLGGRGGNEQFF. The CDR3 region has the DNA TGCGCCAGCAGCCCGTCGTTAGGGGGACGTGGGGGCAATGAGCAGTTCTTC.

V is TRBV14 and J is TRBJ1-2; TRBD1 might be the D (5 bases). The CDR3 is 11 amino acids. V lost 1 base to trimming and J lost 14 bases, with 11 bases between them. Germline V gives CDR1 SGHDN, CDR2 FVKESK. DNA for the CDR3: TGTGCCAGCAGCCAAGCAAGACAGACTACCTTC. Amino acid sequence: CASSQARQTTF.

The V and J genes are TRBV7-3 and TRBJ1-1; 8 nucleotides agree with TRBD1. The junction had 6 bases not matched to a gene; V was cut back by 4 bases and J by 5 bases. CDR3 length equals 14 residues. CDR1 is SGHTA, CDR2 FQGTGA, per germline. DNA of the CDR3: TGTGCCAGCAGCTCAGGGGGCTTGGATACTGAAGCTTTCTTT. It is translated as CASSSGGLDTEAFF.

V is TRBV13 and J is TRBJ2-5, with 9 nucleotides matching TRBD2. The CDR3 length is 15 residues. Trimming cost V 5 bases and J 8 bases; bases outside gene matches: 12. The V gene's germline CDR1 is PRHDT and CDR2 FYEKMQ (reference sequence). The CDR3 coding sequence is TGTGCCAGCAGCGTATGGCGGGCTAGCGGGAATACCCAGTACTTC. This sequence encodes CASSVWRASGNTQYF.

Written as DNA, the CDR3 is TGCGCCAGCAGCCCCTCTCGGGGGGCGAACTATGGCTACACCTTC. It translates to CASSPSRGANYGYTF. The gene calls are TRBV10-1 and TRBJ1-2, with a possible D match to TRBD1 (6 bases). The CDR3 runs 15 residues. Germline V lookup: CDR1 WNHNN, CDR2 SYGVQD (reference sequence). Deletions cut 6 bases from V and 2 bases from J, with 16 bases between.

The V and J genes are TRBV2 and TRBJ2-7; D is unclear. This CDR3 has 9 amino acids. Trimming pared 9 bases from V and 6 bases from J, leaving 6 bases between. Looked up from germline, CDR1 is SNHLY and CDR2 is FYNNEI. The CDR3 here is CAREGEQYF. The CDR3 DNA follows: TGTGCCAGGGAAGGCGAGCAGTACTTC.

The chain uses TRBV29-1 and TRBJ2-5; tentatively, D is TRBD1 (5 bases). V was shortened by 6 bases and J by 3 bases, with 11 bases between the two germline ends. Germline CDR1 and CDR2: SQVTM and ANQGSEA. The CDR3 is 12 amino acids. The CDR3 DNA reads TGCAGCGTCGCGACACAGGAAGAGACCCAGTACTTC. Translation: CSVATQEETQYF.

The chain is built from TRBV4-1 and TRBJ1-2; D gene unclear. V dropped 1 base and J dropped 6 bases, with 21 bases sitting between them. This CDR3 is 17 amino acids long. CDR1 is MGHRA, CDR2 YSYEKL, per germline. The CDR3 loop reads CASSQGRSGSSTNGYTF. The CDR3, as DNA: TGCGCCAGCAGCCAAGGAAGATCTGGGTCCTCTACCAATGGCTACACCTTC.

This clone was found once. Here the CDR3 reads CSVGTGSSSGANVLTF. CDR3 DNA: TGCAGCGTTGGGACAGGTAGTTCCTCTGGGGCCAACGTCCTGACTTTC. The J gene is TRBJ2-6, the V gene TRBV29-1, with 7 bases lining up with TRBD1. With 4 bases clipped from V and 0 bases from J, the junction kept 6 bases outside the gene matches. Germline lookup yields CDR1 SQVTM and CDR2 ANQGSEA. The CDR3 covers 16 residues.

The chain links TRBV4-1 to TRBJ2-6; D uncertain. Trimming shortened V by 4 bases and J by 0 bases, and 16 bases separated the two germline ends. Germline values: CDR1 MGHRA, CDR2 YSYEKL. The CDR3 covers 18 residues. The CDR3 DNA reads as TGCGCCAGCAGCCTTCTGAGTGTGGGATACTCTGGGGCCAACGTCCTGACTTTC. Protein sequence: CASSLLSVGYSGANVLTF.

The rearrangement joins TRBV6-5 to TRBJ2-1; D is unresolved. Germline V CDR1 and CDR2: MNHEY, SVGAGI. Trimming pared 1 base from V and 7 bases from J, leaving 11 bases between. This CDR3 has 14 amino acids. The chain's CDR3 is CASSYWAGRNEQFF. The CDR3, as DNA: TGTGCCAGCAGTTACTGGGCTGGCAGGAATGAGCAGTTCTTC.

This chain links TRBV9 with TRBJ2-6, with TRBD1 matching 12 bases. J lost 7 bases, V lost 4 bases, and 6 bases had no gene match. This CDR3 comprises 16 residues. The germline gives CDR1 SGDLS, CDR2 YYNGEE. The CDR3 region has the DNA TGTGCCAGCAGCACCGGGACAGGGGGCATAGCCAACGTCCTGACTTTC. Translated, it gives CASSTGTGGIANVLTF.

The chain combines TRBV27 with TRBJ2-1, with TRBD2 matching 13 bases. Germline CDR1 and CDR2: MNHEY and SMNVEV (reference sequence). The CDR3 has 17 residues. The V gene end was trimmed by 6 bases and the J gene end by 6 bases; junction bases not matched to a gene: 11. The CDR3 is CASSAITSGRASNEQFF. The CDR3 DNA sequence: TGTGCCAGCAGCGCGATTACTAGCGGGAGGGCCTCCAATGAGCAGTTCTTC.

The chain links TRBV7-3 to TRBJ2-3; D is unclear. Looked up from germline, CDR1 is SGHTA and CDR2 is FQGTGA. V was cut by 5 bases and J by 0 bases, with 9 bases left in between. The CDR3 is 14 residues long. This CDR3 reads CASSPAASTDTQYF. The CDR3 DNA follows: TGTGCCAGCAGCCCGGCGGCTAGCACAGATACGCAGTATTTT.

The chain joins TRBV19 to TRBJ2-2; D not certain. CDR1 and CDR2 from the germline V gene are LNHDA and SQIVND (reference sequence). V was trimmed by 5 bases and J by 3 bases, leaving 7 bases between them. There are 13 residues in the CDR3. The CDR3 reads CASSSKYTGELFF. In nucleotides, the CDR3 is TGTGCCAGTAGTTCGAAATACACCGGGGAGCTGTTTTTT.

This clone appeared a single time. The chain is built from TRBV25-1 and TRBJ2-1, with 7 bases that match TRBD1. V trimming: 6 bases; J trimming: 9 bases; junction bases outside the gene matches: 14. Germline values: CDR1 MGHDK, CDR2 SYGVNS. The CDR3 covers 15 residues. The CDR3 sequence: CASRSTGILMGEQFF. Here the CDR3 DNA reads TGTGCCAGCAGGTCGACAGGGATCCTAATGGGTGAGCAGTTCTTC.

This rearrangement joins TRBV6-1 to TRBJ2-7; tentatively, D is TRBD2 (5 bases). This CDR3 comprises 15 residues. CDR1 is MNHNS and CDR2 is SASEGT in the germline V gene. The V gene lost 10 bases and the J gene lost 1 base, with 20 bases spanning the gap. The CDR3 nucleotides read TGTGCCACGTACCCCCAGCGGACCGGTTCCTACGAGCAGTACTTC. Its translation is CATYPQRTGSYEQYF.

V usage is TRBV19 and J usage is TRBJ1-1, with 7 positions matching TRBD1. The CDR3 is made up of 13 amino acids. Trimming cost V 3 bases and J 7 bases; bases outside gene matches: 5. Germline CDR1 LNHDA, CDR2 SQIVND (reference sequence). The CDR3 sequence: CASSIKGAGEAFF. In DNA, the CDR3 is TGTGCCAGTAGTATTAAGGGGGCAGGTGAAGCTTTCTTT.

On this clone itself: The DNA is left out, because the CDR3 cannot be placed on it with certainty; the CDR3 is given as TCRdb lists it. CDR3 sequence: CASSLFLWREDGELFF. The rearrangement links TRBV11-2 to TRBJ2-2; TRBD2 is the table's D call, not checked against the DNA. Per germline, CDR1 SGHAT and CDR2 FQNNGV. The length of the CDR3 is 16 amino acids, counting both ends.

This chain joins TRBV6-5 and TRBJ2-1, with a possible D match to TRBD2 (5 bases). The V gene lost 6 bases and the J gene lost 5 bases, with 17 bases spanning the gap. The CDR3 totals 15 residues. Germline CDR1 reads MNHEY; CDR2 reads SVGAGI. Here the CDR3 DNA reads TGTGCCAGCAGCCCCCATCAGACTAATAACAATGAGCAGTTCTTC. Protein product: CASSPHQTNNNEQFF.

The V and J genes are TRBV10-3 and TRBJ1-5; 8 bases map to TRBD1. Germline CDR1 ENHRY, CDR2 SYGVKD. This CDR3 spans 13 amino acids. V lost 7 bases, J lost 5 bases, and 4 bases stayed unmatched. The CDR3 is CAIKGQGDQPQHF. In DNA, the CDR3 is TGTGCCATCAAAGGACAGGGCGATCAGCCCCAGCATTTT.

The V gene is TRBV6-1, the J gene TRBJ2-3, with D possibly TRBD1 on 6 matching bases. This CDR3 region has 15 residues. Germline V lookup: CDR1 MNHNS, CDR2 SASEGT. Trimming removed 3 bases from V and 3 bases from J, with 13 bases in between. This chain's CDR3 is CASSDSGQQTDTQYF. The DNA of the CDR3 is TGTGCCAGCAGTGACTCAGGACAGCAGACAGATACGCAGTATTTT.

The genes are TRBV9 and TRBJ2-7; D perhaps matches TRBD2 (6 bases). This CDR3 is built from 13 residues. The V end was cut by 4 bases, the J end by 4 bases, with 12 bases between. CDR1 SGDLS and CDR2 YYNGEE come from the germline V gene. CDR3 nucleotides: TGTGCCAGCAGCCCGACGGGGGTATACGAGCAGTACTTC. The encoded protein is CASSPTGVYEQYF.

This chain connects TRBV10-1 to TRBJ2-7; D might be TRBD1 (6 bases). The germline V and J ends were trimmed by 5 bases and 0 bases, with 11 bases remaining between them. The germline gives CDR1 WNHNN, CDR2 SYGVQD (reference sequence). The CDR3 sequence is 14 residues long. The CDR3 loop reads CASSRDTASYEQYF. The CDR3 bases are TGCGCCAGCAGTCGGGACACCGCCTCCTACGAGCAGTACTTC.